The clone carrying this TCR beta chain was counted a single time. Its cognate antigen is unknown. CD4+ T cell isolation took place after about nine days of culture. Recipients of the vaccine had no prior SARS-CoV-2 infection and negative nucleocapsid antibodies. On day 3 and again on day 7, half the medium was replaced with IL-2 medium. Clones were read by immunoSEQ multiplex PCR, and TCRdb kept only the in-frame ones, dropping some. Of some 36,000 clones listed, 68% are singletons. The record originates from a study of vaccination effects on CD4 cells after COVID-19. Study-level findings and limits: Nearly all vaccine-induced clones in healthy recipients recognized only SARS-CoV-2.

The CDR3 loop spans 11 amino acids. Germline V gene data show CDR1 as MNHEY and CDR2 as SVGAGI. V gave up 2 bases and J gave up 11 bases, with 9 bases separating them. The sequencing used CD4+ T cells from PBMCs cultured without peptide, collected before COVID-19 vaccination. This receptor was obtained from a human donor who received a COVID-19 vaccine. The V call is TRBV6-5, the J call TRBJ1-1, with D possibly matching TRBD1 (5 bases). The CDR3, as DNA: TGTGCCAGCAGTTACAGGGGCCAGGCTTTCTTT. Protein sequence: CASSYRGQAFF.